A single sample gave rise to the 18 T cell receptor beta chains below, sequenced in a study of cytomegalovirus exposure and HLA in healthy donors. Use of 60 Vbeta and 13 Jbeta primers characterized the PCR. TCRdb's copy holds only in-frame clones and misses some; the assay was immunoSEQ multiplex PCR. Of around 150,000 clones in the sample, roughly 80% were seen once. The sequenced material came from PBMCs. These receptors originate from a young woman in good health and CMV-seronegative.

The rearrangement uses TRBV7-6 and TRBJ2-1; possible D gene TRBD2, 5 bases. The germline V gene has CDR1 SGHVS and CDR2 FNYEAQ. The CDR3 contains 19 residues. V gave up 5 bases and J gave up 9 bases, with 32 bases separating them. CDR3 sequence reads: CASSLRAPTVIGAAAEQFF. In nucleotides, the CDR3 is TGTGCCAGCAGCCTTCGTGCCCCCACAGTAATAGGCGCAGCGGCTGAGCAGTTCTTC.

This sequence joins TRBV6-1 and TRBJ2-6; 8 nucleotides line up with TRBD2. This CDR3 spans 18 amino acids. J gave up 0 bases and V 3 bases, and 7 bases lay outside the gene matches. Germline V lookup: CDR1 MNHNS, CDR2 SASEGT. CDR3 loop: CASSELKRGFSGANVLTF. DNA for the CDR3: TGTGCCAGCAGTGAGCTAAAGCGGGGGTTCTCTGGGGCCAACGTCCTGACTTTC.

V usage is TRBV2 and J usage is TRBJ1-2; 9 bases match TRBD1. CDR1 SNHLY and CDR2 FYNNEI come from the germline V gene. J gave up 2 bases and V 8 bases, and 3 bases lay outside the gene matches. This CDR3 has 13 amino acids. CDR3 nucleotide sequence: TGTGCCAGCGGTGGACAGGGGAACTATGGCTACACCTTC. Residues: CASGGQGNYGYTF.

The table lists this clone with a few counts. J is TRBJ1-1 and V is TRBV5-1; 7 bases agree with TRBD1. Germline trimming cut 4 bases from V and 6 bases from J; bases unmatched to any gene: 12. This CDR3 comprises 15 residues. CDR1 and CDR2 (germline): SGHRS, YFSETQ. The CDR3 region is CASSGGGSFEAEAFF. The CDR3 nucleotides read TGCGCCAGCAGCGGAGGGGGCTCCTTTGAGGCTGAAGCTTTCTTT. Full variable domain (outside the CDR3, taken from reference TRBV5-1 and TRBJ1-1): KAGVTQTPRYLIKTRGQQVTLSCSPISGHRSVSWYQQTPGQGLQFLFEYFSETQRNKGNFPGRFSGRQFSNSRSEMNVSTLELGDSALYLCASSGGGSFEAEAFFGQGTRLTVV.

This clone was seen only a few times. This rearrangement joins TRBV19 to TRBJ1-1; TRBD1 matches at 12 bases. J was trimmed by 11 bases and V by 4 bases; bases with no gene match: 5. The germline V gene encodes CDR1 LNHDA and CDR2 SQIVND (reference sequence). The CDR3 has 13 residues. CDR3 nucleotide sequence: TGTGCCAGTAGTAGGGGACAGGGGGCGAGGGCTTTCTTT. It specifies CASSRGQGARAFF.

The chain recombines TRBV5-1 with TRBJ1-5; D possibly corresponds to TRBD1 (5 bases). Germline CDR1 and CDR2: SGHRS and YFSETQ. The CDR3 has 14 amino acids. V lost 0 bases, J lost 1 base, and 5 bases lay in between. Written as DNA, the CDR3 is TGCGCCAGCAGCTTGGGACAGAGCAATCAGCCCCAGCATTTT. As protein: CASSLGQSNQPQHF.

The chain joins TRBV5-4 to TRBJ1-5; D unclear. CDR3 size: 14 residues. Germline V lookup: CDR1 SGHNT, CDR2 YYREEE (reference sequence). V gave up 0 bases and J gave up 4 bases, with 8 bases separating them. The CDR3 region is CASSLDPDNQPQHF. The CDR3 DNA sequence: TGTGCCAGCAGCTTGGACCCAGATAATCAGCCCCAGCATTTT.

This sequence joins TRBV4-1 and TRBJ1-1; the D gene is possibly TRBD1 (5 bases). CDR3 size: 14 residues. V lost 6 bases, J lost 10 bases, and 21 bases lay in between. The germline V gene has CDR1 MGHRA and CDR2 YSYEKL. The CDR3 DNA follows: TGCGCCAGCAGTCTGGACGGGACTCCCGGTGTAGCTTTCTTT. It yields the protein CASSLDGTPGVAFF.

The V call is TRBV30, the J call TRBJ2-1; D call uncertain. Germline CDR1 is GTSNPN and CDR2 is SVGIG (reference sequence). This CDR3 has 12 amino acids. Trimming took 3 bases from V and 7 from J, leaving 10 bases between them. CDR3 bases: TGTGCCTGGAGACTAAGTGTGAATGAGCAGTTCTTC. This translates into CAWRLSVNEQFF.

The chain joins TRBV18 to TRBJ1-2, with 8 bases identical to TRBD1. The CDR3 totals 16 residues. The germline CDR1 and CDR2 sequences are KGHSH and LQKENI. J gave up 8 bases and V 2 bases, and 13 bases lay outside the gene matches. The CDR3 spells CASSPKTGGSAGGYTF. The CDR3 DNA follows: TGTGCCAGCTCACCAAAAACAGGGGGATCGGCAGGAGGCTACACCTTC.

The gene calls are TRBV7-9 and TRBJ1-1, with 7 bases identical to TRBD1. This CDR3 contains 13 residues. The V gene end was trimmed by 5 bases and the J gene end by 5 bases; junction bases not matched to a gene: 5. The germline V gene has CDR1 SEHNR and CDR2 FQNEAQ (reference sequence). In nucleotides, the CDR3 is TGTGCCAGCAGCCCTCAACAGGGGACTGAAGCTTTCTTT. It is translated as CASSPQQGTEAFF.

V gene TRBV10-3 combines with J gene TRBJ1-5, with D possibly matching TRBD1 (6 bases). The germline V gene has CDR1 ENHRY and CDR2 SYGVKD. V lost 2 bases and J 0 bases, leaving 8 bases between the germline ends. This CDR3 comprises 15 residues. Written as DNA, the CDR3 is TGTGCCATCAGTGAGAAGGGGGATAGCAATCAGCCCCAGCATTTT. Protein product: CAISEKGDSNQPQHF.

The CDR3, as DNA: TGTGCCAGCAGTTACTCGGGGAGGGACACTGAAGCTTTCTTT. This sequence encodes CASSYSGRDTEAFF. V and J are TRBV6-6 and TRBJ1-1; D ambiguous. The CDR3 is 14 residues long. Germline V gene lookup returns CDR1 MNHNY and CDR2 SVGAGI (reference sequence). V lost 0 bases and J 3 bases, leaving 8 bases between the germline ends.

The genes are TRBV5-1 and TRBJ2-7, with a weak D call TRBD1 (6 bases). The CDR3 consists of 14 residues. With 4 bases removed from V and 0 bases from J, the gap between germline ends came to 11 bases. Germline V gives CDR1 SGHRS, CDR2 YFSETQ. The CDR3 coding sequence is TGCGCCAGCAGCCGAAAGGACAGCTCCTACGAGCAGTACTTC. Its translation is CASSRKDSSYEQYF.

The gene calls are TRBV7-2 and TRBJ2-3; the match to TRBD2 covers 8 bases. Germline lookup yields CDR1 SGHTA and CDR2 FQGNSA. CDR3 length equals 15 residues. The junction had 4 bases not matched to a gene; V was cut back by 3 bases and J by 2 bases. CDR3 region: CASSFTSGITDTQYF. CDR3 in DNA: TGTGCCAGCAGCTTCACTAGCGGTATCACAGATACGCAGTATTTT.

V usage is TRBV6-6 and J usage is TRBJ1-3, with D maybe TRBD1 (5 bases). V was clipped by 2 bases and J by 5 bases, with 16 bases between them. The CDR3 length is 16 residues. Looked up from germline, CDR1 is MNHNY and CDR2 is SVGAGI (reference sequence). CDR3 protein: CASSYGPGGDRNTIYF. The CDR3 nucleotides read TGTGCCAGCAGTTACGGCCCCGGGGGGGATCGAAACACCATATATTTT.

Concerning this clone itself: Mismatch with germline at one junction end may stem from a read error. The V call is TRBV7-9, the J call TRBJ2-7; D is ambiguous. Germline lookup yields CDR1 SEHNR and CDR2 FQNEAQ (reference sequence). CDR3 size: 13 residues. The CDR3 DNA reads as TGTTCCAGCAGCTTACTTCAGGCCTACGAGCAGTACTTC. Amino acid sequence: CSSSLLQAYEQYF.

This sequence joins TRBV5-1 and TRBJ2-2, with TRBD2 identical over 7 bases. The V gene end was trimmed by 7 bases and the J gene end by 4 bases; junction bases not matched to a gene: 7. The CDR3 covers 14 residues. Germline V gene data show CDR1 as SGHRS and CDR2 as YFSETQ. CDR3 nucleotide sequence: TGCGCCAGCTCCTATAGACTAGCCACCGGGGAGCTGTTTTTT. It codes for CASSYRLATGELFF.